The text below deals with one T cell receptor (beta chain). Its cognate antigen is unknown. Method: immunoSEQ multiplex PCR; TCRdb's copy keeps in-frame clones and lacks some. The table includes 75,000 to 100,000 clones, about 86% detected once. The sample is drawn from a study of radiotherapy plus CTLA-4 blockade in lung cancer. Turning to the study itself: Objective responses emerged in about 20% of patients, and roughly 30% attained disease control.

After removal of 2 bases from V and 4 bases from J, the junction contained 13 bases not matched to a gene. The CDR3 totals 17 residues. Germline V lookup: CDR1 SGHNT, CDR2 YENEEA. General observations from the study: Expansion of tumor-derived TCR clones was observed in blood after radiotherapy plus ipilimumab.

The chain couples TRBV11-3 to TRBJ2-5, with 7 bases fitting TRBD1. This TCR came from a human donor with non-small cell lung cancer that progressed on radiotherapy plus ipilimumab. The sample in question was peripheral blood, obtained from a patient treated with radiotherapy plus ipilimumab. The DNA for the CDR3 is TGTGCCAGCAGCTTAAGGGGGAGACGACAGGGACGAGAGACCCAGTACTTC. Translated, it gives CASSLRGRRQGRETQYF.